These 16 T cell receptor beta chains were all obtained from the same sample, sequenced in a study of blood T cell repertoires in COVID-19. Some clones are missing from TCRdb's copy, which holds only in-frame ones; the method was immunoSEQ multiplex PCR. The table lists around 120,000 clones, around 76% of them singletons. Sequenced input: peripheral blood. These receptors came from a man between 65 and 85 years old with acute or convalescent COVID-19.

The rearrangement links TRBV30 to TRBJ1-2; no reliable D call. V dropped 0 bases and J dropped 6 bases, with 17 bases sitting between them. Per the germline V gene, CDR1 is GTSNPN and CDR2 is SVGIG (reference sequence). The CDR3 has 15 residues. CDR3 amino acids: CAWSVMARGLHGYTF. CDR3 coding DNA: TGTGCCTGGAGTGTAATGGCGCGAGGGTTACATGGCTACACCTTC.

V is TRBV24-1 and J is TRBJ2-7; D unclear. V was clipped by 2 bases and J by 6 bases, with 10 bases between them. Per germline, CDR1 KGHDR and CDR2 SFDVKD. The CDR3 consists of 13 residues. The CDR3 DNA sequence: TGTGCCACCAGTGATTCAACAGCCCGCGAGCAGTACTTC. This gives the protein CATSDSTAREQYF.

The chain has TRBV14 and TRBJ1-2, with unresolved D. The V end was cut by 1 base, the J end by 7 bases, with 10 bases between. CDR1 SGHDN and CDR2 FVKESK come from the germline V gene. This CDR3 comprises 13 residues. CDR3 amino acids: CASSQVVSGGYTF. The DNA of the CDR3 is TGTGCCAGCAGCCAAGTGGTCTCCGGTGGCTACACCTTC. Complete variable domain (other parts from reference TRBV14 and TRBJ1-2): EAGVTQFPSHSVIEKGQTVTLRCDPISGHDNLYWYRRVMGKEIKFLLHFVKESKQDESGMPNNRFLAERTGGTYSTLKVQPAELEDSGVYFCASSQVVSGGYTFGSGTRLTVV.

The chain uses TRBV20-1 and TRBJ1-1; 7 bases match TRBD1. V was pared by 3 bases and J by 4 bases, with 5 bases of the junction left unmatched. The CDR3 is made up of 13 amino acids. CDR1 is DFQATT and CDR2 is SNEGSKA in the germline V gene (reference sequence). CDR3: CSASGQGGTEAFF. The CDR3, as DNA: TGCAGTGCTAGTGGCCAGGGGGGCACTGAAGCTTTCTTT.

J is TRBJ1-3 and V is TRBV6-2 or TRBV6-3; D is undetermined. Trimming removed 5 bases at V and 3 bases at J, with 11 bases between. CDR3 size: 14 residues. Germline values: CDR1 MNHEY, CDR2 SVGEGT. This CDR3 reads CASSQRAVGNTIYF. The CDR3 bases are TGTGCCAGCAGTCAGAGGGCGGTTGGAAACACCATATATTTT.

The count of this clone is one. The chain links TRBV25-1 to TRBJ1-1; 12 positions agree with TRBD1. The germline CDR1 and CDR2 sequences are MGHDK and SYGVNS. The CDR3 runs 17 residues. V shed 1 base, J shed 7 bases, and the junction held 10 bases outside the gene matches. The CDR3 coding sequence is TGTGCCAGCAGTGAATCTTGGGGACAGGGGGCGTTCGGTGAAGCTTTCTTT. Amino acids: CASSESWGQGAFGEAFF.

This rearrangement joins TRBV5-6 to TRBJ2-5, with D perhaps TRBD1 (6 bases). The CDR3 runs to 14 residues. V was pared by 1 base and J by 1 base, with 8 bases between. Germline lookup yields CDR1 SGHDT and CDR2 YYEEEE. As DNA, the CDR3 is TGTGCCAGCAGCTTGTTGACAGGCCAAGAGACCCAGTACTTC. Protein: CASSLLTGQETQYF.

The genes are TRBV5-1 and TRBJ2-5; 11 bases line up with TRBD2. The germline V gene has CDR1 SGHRS and CDR2 YFSETQ. This CDR3 is built from 14 residues. The CDR3 sequence: CGSGVAGGQETQYF. The CDR3 DNA reads TGCGGATCCGGGGTAGCGGGGGGGCAAGAGACCCAGTACTTC. Complete variable domain (other parts from reference TRBV5-1 and TRBJ2-5): KAGVTQTPRYLIKTRGQQVTLSCSPISGHRSVSWYQQTPGQGLQFLFEYFSETQRNKGNFPGRFSGRQFSNSRSEMNVSTLELGDSALYLCGSGVAGGQETQYFGPGTRLLVL.

The rearrangement joins TRBV6-2 or TRBV6-3 to TRBJ2-3; unclear D gene. V lost 4 bases, J lost 0 bases, and 8 bases lay in between. Looked up from germline, CDR1 is MNHEY and CDR2 is SVGEGT. CDR3 length equals 14 residues. The CDR3 DNA reads as TGTGCCAGCAGTTTAACAGCTAGCACAGATACGCAGTATTTT. Translation gives CASSLTASTDTQYF.

The chain links TRBV2 to TRBJ2-5, with D possibly matching TRBD2 (6 bases). The CDR3 spans 13 residues. Germline CDR1 is SNHLY and CDR2 is FYNNEI. V gave up 5 bases and J gave up 6 bases, with 13 bases separating them. The CDR3 DNA reads TGTGCCAGCAGTCCCTCGGGGGTGCAGACCCAGTACTTC. Protein product: CASSPSGVQTQYF.

This clone showed up just a few times. CDR3 residues: CASSLKQGASYGYTF. The CDR3 coding sequence is TGTGCCAGCTCACTGAAACAGGGGGCTAGCTATGGCTACACCTTC. This chain joins TRBV18 and TRBJ1-2, with 9 positions matching TRBD1. Germline CDR1 and CDR2: KGHSH and LQKENI. The CDR3 sequence is 15 residues long. Losses at the gene ends were 4 bases for V and 4 bases for J; bases not matched to a gene: 7.

V usage is TRBV19 and J usage is TRBJ2-5, with 9 bases identical to TRBD2. V lost 3 bases and J lost 1; bases outside the gene matches: 3. The CDR3 is made up of 15 amino acids. Germline-derived CDR1 and CDR2 are LNHDA and SQIVND (reference sequence). This chain's CDR3 is CASSIVAGVQETQYF. In DNA, the CDR3 is TGTGCCAGTAGTATCGTAGCGGGGGTCCAAGAGACCCAGTACTTC.

The rearrangement uses TRBV19 and TRBJ1-2; D is uncertain. The CDR3 runs to 12 residues. V was clipped by 9 bases and J by 4 bases, with 12 bases between them. Germline-derived CDR1 and CDR2 are LNHDA and SQIVND (reference sequence). CDR3 nucleotides: TGTGCCAGCGGGGTACGGTTCTATGGCTACACCTTC. This gives the protein CASGVRFYGYTF.

The chain has TRBV9 and TRBJ2-7, with 8 bases aligning to TRBD1. V shed 0 bases, J shed 2 bases, and the junction held 4 bases outside the gene matches. In germline, CDR1 is SGDLS, CDR2 YYNGEE. The CDR3 totals 15 residues. CDR3: CASSVGAGGTYEQYF. Here the CDR3 DNA reads TGTGCCAGCAGCGTAGGGGCAGGGGGCACCTACGAGCAGTACTTC.

This clone was observed many times. This CDR3 is CASSADLDRADEQYF. CDR3 in DNA: TGTGCCAGCAGCGCCGACCTCGACAGGGCCGACGAGCAGTACTTC. This chain links TRBV9 with TRBJ2-7; 7 bases fit TRBD1. The CDR3 contains 15 residues. Germline V gene data show CDR1 as SGDLS and CDR2 as YYNGEE. Losses at the gene ends were 3 bases for V and 5 bases for J; bases not matched to a gene: 11.

This chain links TRBV9 with TRBJ2-5; TRBD2 matches 9 bases. Trimming took 4 bases from V and 4 from J; bases not matched to a gene: 11. This CDR3 has 16 amino acids. The germline gives CDR1 SGDLS, CDR2 YYNGEE. The CDR3 nucleotides read TGTGCCAGCAGCCCCATCAGTAGCGGGGGTGCAGAGACCCAGTACTTC. Its protein is CASSPISSGGAETQYF.